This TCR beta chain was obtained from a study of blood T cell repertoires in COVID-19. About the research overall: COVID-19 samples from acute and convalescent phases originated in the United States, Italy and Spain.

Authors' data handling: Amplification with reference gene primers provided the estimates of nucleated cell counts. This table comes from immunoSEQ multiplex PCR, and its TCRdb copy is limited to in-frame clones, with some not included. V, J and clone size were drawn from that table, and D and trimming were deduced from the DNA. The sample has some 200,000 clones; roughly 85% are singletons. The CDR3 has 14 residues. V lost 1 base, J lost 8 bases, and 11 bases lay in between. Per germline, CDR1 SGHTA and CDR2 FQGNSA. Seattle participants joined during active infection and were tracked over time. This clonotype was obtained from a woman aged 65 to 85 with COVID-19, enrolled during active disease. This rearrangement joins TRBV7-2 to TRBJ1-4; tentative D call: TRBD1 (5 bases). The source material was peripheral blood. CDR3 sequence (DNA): TGTGCCAGCAGCTTAGGGGGCGGGGGAGAAAAACTGTTTTTT. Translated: CASSLGGGGEKLFF.